These 20 T cell receptor beta chains were all obtained from the same sample, sequenced in a study of cytomegalovirus exposure and HLA in healthy donors. Primers: 60 Vbeta forward and 13 Jbeta reverse. Data came from immunoSEQ multiplex PCR; TCRdb stores just in-frame clones and leaves some out. The table lists 200,000 or so clones, more than 75% of them singletons. Sequenced sample: PBMCs. The receptors derive from a human donor in good health.

This chain links TRBV12-5 with TRBJ2-2; 11 positions agree with TRBD2. The ends lost 1 base at V and 6 bases at J; junction bases unmatched: 7. CDR1 is LGHNT, CDR2 FRNRAP, per germline. This CDR3 is 17 amino acids long. Here the CDR3 reads CASGLGTSGRTAGELFF. In DNA form, the CDR3 reads TGTGCTAGTGGTTTGGGTACTAGCGGGAGAACGGCCGGGGAGCTGTTTTTT.

The chain uses TRBV5-1 and TRBJ1-1; D unclear. This CDR3 spans 13 amino acids. Trimming removed 2 bases at V and 4 bases at J, with 9 bases between. Germline V gene lookup returns CDR1 SGHRS and CDR2 YFSETQ. Here the CDR3 DNA reads TGCGCCAGCAGCTTTGACATCTCCACTGAAGCTTTCTTT. This codes for CASSFDISTEAFF.

The V call is TRBV2, the J call TRBJ2-5; D might be TRBD1 (6 bases). Germline lookup yields CDR1 SNHLY and CDR2 FYNNEI. The CDR3 consists of 14 residues. Trimming removed 6 bases at V and 5 bases at J, with 16 bases between. The CDR3 region is CASREGTIRETQYF. The CDR3 DNA sequence: TGTGCCAGCAGAGAGGGGACAATCAGGGAGACCCAGTACTTC.

The chain has TRBV7-8 and TRBJ2-5; D possibly corresponds to TRBD1 (5 bases). The CDR3 loop spans 14 amino acids. V was trimmed by 6 bases and J by 5 bases, leaving 16 bases between them. Per the germline V gene, CDR1 is SGHVS and CDR2 is FQNEAQ. The CDR3: CASRSSTAWETQYF. DNA for the CDR3: TGTGCCAGCAGAAGTTCGACAGCGTGGGAGACCCAGTACTTC. Full variable domain (missing parts from reference TRBV7-8 and TRBJ2-5): GAGVSQSPRYKVAKRGQDVALRCDPISGHVSLFWYQQALGQGPEFLTYFQNEAQLDKSGLPSDRFFAERPEGSVSTLKIQRTQQEDSAVYLCASRSSTAWETQYFGPGTRLLVL.

J is TRBJ2-5 and V is TRBV6-8; the D gene is possibly TRBD2 (6 bases). The CDR3 totals 17 residues. V lost 3 bases to trimming and J lost 4 bases, with 21 bases between them. Looked up from germline, CDR1 is MNHGY and CDR2 is SAAAGT. In nucleotides, the CDR3 is TGTGCCAGCAGTTATCGCTTAGGGACTTACAGAATAGAGACCCAGTACTTC. It yields the protein CASSYRLGTYRIETQYF.

The V gene is TRBV7-9, the J gene TRBJ2-1, with D possibly matching TRBD1 (6 bases). Germline CDR1 SEHNR, CDR2 FQNEAQ (reference sequence). The germline V and J ends were trimmed by 1 base and 2 bases, with 9 bases remaining between them. The CDR3 extends over 15 amino acids. The CDR3 reads CASSLVRGAYNEQFF. In DNA, the CDR3 is TGTGCCAGCAGCTTAGTCAGGGGAGCCTACAATGAGCAGTTCTTC.

Points on this clone: The identical CDR3 is also encoded by other nucleotide sequences in the sample. This chain links TRBV5-1 with TRBJ2-5; TRBD1 or TRBD2 may be the D gene (6 bases each). V was cut by 4 bases and J by 4 bases, with 14 bases left in between. Germline V gives CDR1 SGHRS, CDR2 YFSETQ. The CDR3 length is 14 residues. Here the CDR3 DNA reads TGCGCCAGCAGCCTGGGGGGCGGGACAGAGACCCAGTACTTC. Translation gives CASSLGGGTETQYF.

V gene TRBV2 combines with J gene TRBJ2-4, with TRBD1 matching 8 bases. Per the germline V gene, CDR1 is SNHLY and CDR2 is FYNNEI. With V trimmed by 3 bases and J by 5 bases, 3 bases remained unmatched. This CDR3 region has 14 residues. CDR3 in amino acids: CASSETGVENIQYF. The DNA of the CDR3 is TGTGCCAGCAGTGAGACAGGGGTGGAAAACATTCAGTACTTC. Full variable domain (remainder filled in from reference TRBV2 and TRBJ2-4): EPEVTQTPSHQVTQMGQEVILRCVPISNHLYFYWYRQILGQKVEFLVSFYNNEISEKSEIFDDQFSVERPDGSNFTLKIRSTKLEDSAMYFCASSETGVENIQYFGAGTRLSVL.

The V call is TRBV2, the J call TRBJ2-7; D remains unclear. Deletions cut 3 bases from V and 4 bases from J, with 10 bases between. Germline V gene lookup returns CDR1 SNHLY and CDR2 FYNNEI. This CDR3 contains 13 residues. CDR3 sequence (DNA): TGTGCCAGCAGTGAGCCCGTTCGGTACGAGCAGTACTTC. It encodes CASSEPVRYEQYF. The full variable domain, rest sourced from reference TRBV2 and TRBJ2-7, is EPEVTQTPSHQVTQMGQEVILRCVPISNHLYFYWYRQILGQKVEFLVSFYNNEISEKSEIFDDQFSVERPDGSNFTLKIRSTKLEDSAMYFCASSEPVRYEQYFGPGTRLTVT.

The V call is TRBV29-1, the J call TRBJ2-2, with 8 bases matching TRBD1. The CDR3 sequence is 14 residues long. The germline CDR1 and CDR2 sequences are SQVTM and ANQGSEA. With 4 bases clipped from V and 4 bases from J, the junction kept 5 bases outside the gene matches. CDR3 amino acids: CSVGTGTSTGELFF. CDR3 DNA: TGCAGCGTTGGGACAGGGACGTCCACCGGGGAGCTGTTTTTT.

The rearrangement joins TRBV6-6 to TRBJ1-1, with TRBD1 matching 9 bases. There are 14 residues in the CDR3. Trimming removed 5 bases from V and 1 base from J; junction bases left unmatched: 2. In germline, CDR1 is MNHNY, CDR2 SVGAGI (reference sequence). The CDR3 DNA reads TGTGCCAGCAGTATGACAGGGGGGAACACTGAAGCTTTCTTT. Its translation is CASSMTGGNTEAFF.

The V gene is TRBV13, the J gene TRBJ2-7, with 10 bases matching TRBD2. CDR3 length: 14 residues. The V segment lost 7 bases and the J segment 0 bases; nucleotides outside the gene matches: 3. Germline V gene data show CDR1 as PRHDT and CDR2 as FYEKMQ (reference sequence). CDR3 DNA: TGTGCCAGCACTAGCGGGAGACGCTCCTACGAGCAGTACTTC. The encoded protein is CASTSGRRSYEQYF.

J is TRBJ1-2 and V is TRBV6-1, with D perhaps matching TRBD1 (6 bases). This CDR3 comprises 16 residues. V shed 1 base and J shed 1 base, with 13 bases lying between them. Germline V CDR1 and CDR2: MNHNS, SASEGT. The CDR3 region is CASSEVRGLFNYGYTF. The CDR3 bases are TGTGCCAGCAGTGAAGTCAGGGGATTATTTAACTATGGCTACACCTTC.

This chain joins TRBV4-2 and TRBJ1-2; D may be TRBD1 (6 bases). V was cut by 1 base and J by 5 bases, with 17 bases left in between. Germline loops: CDR1 LGHNA, CDR2 YNFKEQ. The CDR3 loop spans 16 amino acids. Written as DNA, the CDR3 is TGTGCCAGCAGCCAAGGGGACAACCGAGACCTATATGGCTACACCTTC. Residues: CASSQGDNRDLYGYTF.

CDR3 protein: CATERGGPYNEQFF. CDR3 sequence (DNA): TGTGCCACCGAGAGGGGGGGGCCCTACAATGAGCAGTTCTTC. V and J are TRBV15 and TRBJ2-1; TRBD2 might be the D (7 bases). This CDR3 is 14 amino acids long. Germline values: CDR1 LNHNV, CDR2 YYDKDF (reference sequence). V was cut by 8 bases and J by 2 bases, with 13 bases left in between. The entire variable domain, with the rest obtained from reference TRBV15 and TRBJ2-1, is as follows: DAMVIQNPRYQVTQFGKPVTLSCSQTLNHNVMYWYQQKSSQAPKLLFHYYDKDFNNEADTPDNFQSRRPNTSFCFLDIRSPGLGDTAMYLCATERGGPYNEQFFGPGTRLTVL.

This chain links TRBV2 with TRBJ1-1; a weak D match, TRBD1 (5 bases). Trimming took 4 bases from V and 4 from J, leaving 16 bases between them. CDR1 and CDR2 (germline): SNHLY, FYNNEI. The CDR3 sequence is 15 residues long. CDR3 bases: TGTGCCAGCAGTGGGCCGGCAGGGCCGGCCACTGAAGCTTTCTTT. Protein: CASSGPAGPATEAFF. Together with reference TRBV2 and TRBJ1-1, the CDR3 gives the full variable domain: EPEVTQTPSHQVTQMGQEVILRCVPISNHLYFYWYRQILGQKVEFLVSFYNNEISEKSEIFDDQFSVERPDGSNFTLKIRSTKLEDSAMYFCASSGPAGPATEAFFGQGTRLTVV.

The V and J genes are TRBV10-3 and TRBJ1-4; weak D call: TRBD1 (5 bases). V lost 8 bases and J lost 6, with 13 bases in between. The CDR3 runs 13 residues. CDR1 and CDR2 from the germline V gene are ENHRY and SYGVKD. The CDR3 sequence: CAIGNGGDEKLFF. The CDR3 DNA follows: TGTGCCATCGGAAACGGGGGGGATGAAAAACTGTTTTTT.

This clone was picked up one time. V is TRBV7-2 and J is TRBJ2-3; 9 bases are shared with TRBD1. Germline CDR1 is SGHTA and CDR2 is FQGNSA. The CDR3 is made up of 13 amino acids. Trimming removed 5 bases from V and 6 bases from J; junction bases left unmatched: 3. The CDR3 protein is CASSPGQGDTQYF. The DNA of the CDR3 is TGTGCCAGCAGCCCCGGACAGGGGGATACGCAGTATTTT.

This clone was seen a single time. This CDR3 reads CASRRDRGGGYTF. DNA of the CDR3: TGTGCCAGCAGGCGGGACAGGGGAGGCGGCTACACCTTC. V is TRBV27 and J is TRBJ1-2, with 10 bases identical to TRBD1. Germline loops: CDR1 MNHEY, CDR2 SMNVEV (reference sequence). This CDR3 is built from 13 residues. Trimming removed 6 bases from V and 8 bases from J; junction bases left unmatched: 6.

The chain uses TRBV9 and TRBJ1-2; the match to TRBD1 covers 8 bases. This CDR3 is built from 14 residues. V lost 4 bases to trimming and J lost 6 bases; unmatched junction nucleotides: 8. The germline gives CDR1 SGDLS, CDR2 YYNGEE. DNA for the CDR3: TGTGCCAGCAGCTCGCCAGGGGGCGCGGATGGCTACACCTTC. This translates into CASSSPGGADGYTF.